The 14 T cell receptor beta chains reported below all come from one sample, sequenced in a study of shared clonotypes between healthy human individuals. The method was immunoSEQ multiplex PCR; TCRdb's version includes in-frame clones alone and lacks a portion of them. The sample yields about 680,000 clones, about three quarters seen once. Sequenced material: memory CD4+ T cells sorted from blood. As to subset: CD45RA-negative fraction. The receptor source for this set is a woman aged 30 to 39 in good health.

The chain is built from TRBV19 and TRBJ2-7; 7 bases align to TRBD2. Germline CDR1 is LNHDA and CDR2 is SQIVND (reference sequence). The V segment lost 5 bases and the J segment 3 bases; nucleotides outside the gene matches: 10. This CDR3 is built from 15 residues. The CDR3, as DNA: TGTGCCAGTAGTTTAACTTCGGGACTACACTACGAGCAGTACTTC. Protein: CASSLTSGLHYEQYF. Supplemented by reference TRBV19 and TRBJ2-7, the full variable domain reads DGGITQSPKYLFRKEGQNVTLSCEQNLNHDAMYWYRQDPGQGLRLIYYSQIVNDFQKGDIAEGYSVSREKKESFPLTVTSAQKNPTAFYLCASSLTSGLHYEQYFGPGTRLTVT.

The CDR3 bases are TGTGCCAGCAGGACTAGCGGGACCTCCGACGGGGAGACCCAGTACTTC. Translating gives CASRTSGTSDGETQYF. This sequence joins TRBV28 and TRBJ2-5; 11 bases match TRBD2. Trimming at V came to 6 bases and at J to 5 bases, leaving 11 bases not matched to a gene. CDR3 length equals 16 residues. Germline CDR1 MDHEN, CDR2 SYDVKM.

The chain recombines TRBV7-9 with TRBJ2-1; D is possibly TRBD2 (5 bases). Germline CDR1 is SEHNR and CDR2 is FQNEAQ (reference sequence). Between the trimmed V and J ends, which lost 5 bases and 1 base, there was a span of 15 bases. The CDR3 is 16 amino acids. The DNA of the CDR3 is TGTGCCAGCAGCAGAAAAGAGGGCGCTTCCTACAATGAGCAGTTCTTC. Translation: CASSRKEGASYNEQFF.

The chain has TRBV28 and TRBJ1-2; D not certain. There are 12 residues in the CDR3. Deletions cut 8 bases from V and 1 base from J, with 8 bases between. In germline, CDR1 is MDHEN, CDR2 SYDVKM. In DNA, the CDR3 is TGTGCCAGCCTATGGGATAACTATGGCTACACCTTC. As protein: CASLWDNYGYTF.

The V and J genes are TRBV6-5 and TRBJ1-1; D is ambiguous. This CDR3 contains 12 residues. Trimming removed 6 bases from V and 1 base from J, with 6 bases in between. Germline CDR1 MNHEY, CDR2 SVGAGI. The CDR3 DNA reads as TGTGCCAGCAGGTACAGGAACACTGAAGCTTTCTTT. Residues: CASRYRNTEAFF.

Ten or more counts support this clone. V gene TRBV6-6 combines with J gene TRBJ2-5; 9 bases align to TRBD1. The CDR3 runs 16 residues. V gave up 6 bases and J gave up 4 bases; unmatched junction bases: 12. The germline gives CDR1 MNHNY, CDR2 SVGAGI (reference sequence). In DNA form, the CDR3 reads TGTGCCAGCAGGGGGACAGGGAAGTATTTAGGAGAGACCCAGTACTTC. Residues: CASRGTGKYLGETQYF.

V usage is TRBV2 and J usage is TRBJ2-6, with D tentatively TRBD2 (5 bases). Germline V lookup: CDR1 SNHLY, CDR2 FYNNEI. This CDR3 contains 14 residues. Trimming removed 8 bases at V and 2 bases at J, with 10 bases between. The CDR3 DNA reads TGTGCCAGCCAGCGGCAGACTGGGGCCAACGTCCTGACTTTC. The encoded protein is CASQRQTGANVLTF.

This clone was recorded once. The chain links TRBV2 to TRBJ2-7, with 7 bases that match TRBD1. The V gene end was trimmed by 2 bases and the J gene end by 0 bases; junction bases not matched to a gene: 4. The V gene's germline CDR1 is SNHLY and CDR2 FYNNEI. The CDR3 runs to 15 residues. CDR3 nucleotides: TGTGCCAGCAGTGAATGGAGGACAGGCTCCTACGAGCAGTACTTC. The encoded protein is CASSEWRTGSYEQYF.

The CDR3 DNA sequence: TGTGCCAGCAGCGCGGACTTTCTAAGCACAGATACGCAGTATTTT. This encodes CASSADFLSTDTQYF. J is TRBJ2-3 and V is TRBV7-2, with D maybe TRBD2 (5 bases). V shed 5 bases and J shed 0 bases, with 12 bases lying between them. The CDR3 length is 15 residues. The germline V gene has CDR1 SGHTA and CDR2 FQGNSA.

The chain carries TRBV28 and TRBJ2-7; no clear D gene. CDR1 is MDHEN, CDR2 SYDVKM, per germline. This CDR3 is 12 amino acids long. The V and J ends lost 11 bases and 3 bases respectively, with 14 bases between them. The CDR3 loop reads CASGRADYEQYF. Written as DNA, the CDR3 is TGTGCCTCCGGCCGGGCGGACTACGAGCAGTACTTC. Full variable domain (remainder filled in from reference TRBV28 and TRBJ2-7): DVKVTQSSRYLVKRTGEKVFLECVQDMDHENMFWYRQDPGLGLRLIYFSYDVKMKEKGDIPEGYSVSREKKERFSLILESASTNQTSMYLCASGRADYEQYFGPGTRLTVT.

Here the CDR3 reads CASIGGQGNQPQHF. The CDR3 region has the DNA TGTGCCAGCATCGGGGGCCAGGGCAATCAGCCCCAGCATTTT. The chain employs TRBV28 and TRBJ1-5; TRBD1 might be the D (6 bases). This CDR3 is 14 amino acids long. V was shortened by 7 bases and J by 2 bases, with 12 bases between the two germline ends. Germline CDR1 MDHEN, CDR2 SYDVKM.

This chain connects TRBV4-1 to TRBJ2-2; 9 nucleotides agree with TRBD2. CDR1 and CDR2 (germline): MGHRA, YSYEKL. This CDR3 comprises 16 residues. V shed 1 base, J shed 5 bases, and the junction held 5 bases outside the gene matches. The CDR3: CASSQGPSGITGELFF. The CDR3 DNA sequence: TGCGCCAGCAGCCAAGGGCCTAGCGGGATTACCGGGGAGCTGTTTTTT.

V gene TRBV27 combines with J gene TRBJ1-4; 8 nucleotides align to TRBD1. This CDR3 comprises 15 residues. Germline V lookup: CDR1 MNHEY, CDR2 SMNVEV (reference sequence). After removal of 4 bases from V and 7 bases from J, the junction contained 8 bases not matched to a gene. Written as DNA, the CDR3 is TGTGCCAGCAGTTCTCGACAGGGGTGGAGTGAAAAACTGTTTTTT. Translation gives CASSSRQGWSEKLFF.

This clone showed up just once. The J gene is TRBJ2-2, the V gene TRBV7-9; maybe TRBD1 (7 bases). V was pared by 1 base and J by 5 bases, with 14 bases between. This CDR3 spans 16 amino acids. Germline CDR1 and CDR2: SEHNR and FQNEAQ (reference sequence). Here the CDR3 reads CASSLEVTGRTGELFF. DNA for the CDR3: TGTGCCAGCAGCTTAGAGGTGACAGGGAGGACCGGGGAGCTGTTTTTT.